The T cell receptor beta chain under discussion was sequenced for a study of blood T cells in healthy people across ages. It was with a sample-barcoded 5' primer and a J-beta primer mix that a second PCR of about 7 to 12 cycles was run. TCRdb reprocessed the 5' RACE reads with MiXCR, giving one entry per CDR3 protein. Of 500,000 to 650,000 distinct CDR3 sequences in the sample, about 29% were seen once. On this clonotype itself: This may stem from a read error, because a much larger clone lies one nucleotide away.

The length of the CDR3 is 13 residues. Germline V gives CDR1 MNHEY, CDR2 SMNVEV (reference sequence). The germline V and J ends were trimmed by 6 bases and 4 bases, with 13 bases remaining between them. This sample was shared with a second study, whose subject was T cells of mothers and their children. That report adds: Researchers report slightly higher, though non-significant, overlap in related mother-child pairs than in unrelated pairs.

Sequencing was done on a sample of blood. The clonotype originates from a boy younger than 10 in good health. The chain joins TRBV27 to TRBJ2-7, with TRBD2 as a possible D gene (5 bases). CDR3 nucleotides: TGTGCCAGCAGACGGGCAGGAGGTTACGAGCAGTACTTC. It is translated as CASRRAGGYEQYF.